This T cell receptor (beta chain) was retrieved from a study of OX40 agonist ivuxolimab in advanced cancers. With regard to this clone: What it recognizes is unknown.

No patient had autoimmune disease or received systemic immunosuppression. The method was immunoSEQ multiplex PCR; TCRdb's version includes in-frame clones alone and lacks a portion of them. Among 70,000 to 95,000 clones listed, around nine tenths were seen once. Regarding the study as a whole: The authors did not determine the antigen specificity of the expanded peripheral T cells.

This clonotype originated in an adult with an advanced solid tumor such as melanoma, head and neck, liver or kidney cancer. The input for sequencing was CD4+ or CD8+ T cells sorted from blood, taken in a trial of the OX40 agonist ivuxolimab.

The CDR3 spells CASSPTDRAWNEQFF. The CDR3 nucleotides are TGTGCCAGCAGTCCAACGGACAGGGCCTGGAATGAGCAGTTCTTC. This chain connects TRBV28 to TRBJ2-1; 8 bases map to TRBD1. This CDR3 region has 15 residues. V was clipped by 5 bases and J by 7 bases; unmatched bases: 10. Germline CDR1 and CDR2: MDHEN and SYDVKM. The variable domain in full, completed from reference TRBV28 and TRBJ2-1, reads DVKVTQSSRYLVKRTGEKVFLECVQDMDHENMFWYRQDPGLGLRLIYFSYDVKMKEKGDIPEGYSVSREKKERFSLILESASTNQTSMYLCASSPTDRAWNEQFFGPGTRLTVL.